This is a list of T cell receptor beta chains from one sample in a study of OX40 agonist ivuxolimab in advanced cancers. Repertoires were generated with immunoSEQ multiplex PCR, while TCRdb's copy carries only in-frame clones and drops some. Of about 51,000 clones in the sample, approximately 84% were seen once. This sample comprised CD4+ or CD8+ T cells sorted from blood, obtained in a trial of the OX40 agonist ivuxolimab. The receptors stem from an adult with an advanced solid tumor such as melanoma, head and neck, liver or kidney cancer. The CDR3 runs from the conserved cysteine through the conserved F or W. Fields, in order: J gene, clone size, V gene, D gene, CDR3 DNA, CDR3 protein. A D gene is named only where the DNA matches it firmly. Only part of the rows carry a size: once, few, many, or a class if the clone is expanded.

>TRBJ2-2|.|TRBV15|.
TGTGCCACCAGCAGAGGAGGAGGGGCCGGGGAGCTGTTTTTT
CATSRGGGAGELFF
>TRBJ2-2|.|TRBV29-1|TRBD2
TGCAGCGTTGGCTCTAGCGGGGTCCAAGGCGGGGAGCTGTTTTTT
CSVGSSGVQGGELFF
>TRBJ1-5|.|TRBV5-6|TRBD1
TGTGCCAGCAGCTTGCGGACAGGAAATCAGCCCCAGCATTTT
CASSLRTGNQPQHF
>TRBJ2-3|.|TRBV10-3|.
TGTGCCATCCGAGCAGTCACAGATACGCAGTATTTT
CAIRAVTDTQYF
>TRBJ2-3|.|TRBV4-1|TRBD2
TGCGCCAGCAGCTTTTTAGCGGGGGGAGATACGCAGTATTTT
CASSFLAGGDTQYF
>TRBJ1-2|.|TRBV6-6|.
TGTGCCAGCAGTACAGGACAGCCCTATGGCTACACCTTC
CASSTGQPYGYTF
>TRBJ2-7|.|TRBV11-2|.
TGTGCCAGCAGCGGAGGCGGCTTATACGAGCAGTACTTC
CASSGGGLYEQYF
>TRBJ2-1|.|TRBV5-6|.
TGTGCCAGCAGCTTGACGGGGCAGGGATCGCTCAATGAGCAGTTCTTC
CASSLTGQGSLNEQFF
>TRBJ1-4|once|TRBV6-6|.
TGTGCCAGCTCAGGGTCAACTAATGAAAAACTGTTTTTT
CASSGSTNEKLFF
>TRBJ1-1|.|TRBV4-1|.
TGCGCCAGCAGCCGTAGGGACTCCGGACAGCTAATCGACACTGAAGCTTTCTTT
CASSRRDSGQLIDTEAFF